The sequence of this T cell receptor beta chain was determined in a study of blood T cells in healthy people across ages. CDR1 is SGHTA and CDR2 is FQGNSA in the germline V gene. After removal of 6 bases from V and 3 bases from J, the junction contained 4 bases not matched to a gene. The CDR3 covers 15 residues. Through a sample-barcoded 5' primer and a J-beta primer mix, a second PCR was run for roughly 7 to 11 cycles. TCRdb analysed the 5' RACE reads with MiXCR anew, one entry per CDR3 protein. The sample carries 600,000 to 1,000,000 distinct CDR3 sequences, roughly 25% recorded once. These records were also assigned to another study, of T cells of mothers and their children.

The rearrangement joins TRBV7-2 to TRBJ2-3, with 12 bases fitting TRBD2. Sample: blood. This sequence was found in a boy aged 5-17 years in good health. The CDR3 coding sequence is TGTGCCAGCAGTGGGACTAGCGGGTGGACAGATACGCAGTATTTT. Translated, it gives CASSGTSGWTDTQYF.